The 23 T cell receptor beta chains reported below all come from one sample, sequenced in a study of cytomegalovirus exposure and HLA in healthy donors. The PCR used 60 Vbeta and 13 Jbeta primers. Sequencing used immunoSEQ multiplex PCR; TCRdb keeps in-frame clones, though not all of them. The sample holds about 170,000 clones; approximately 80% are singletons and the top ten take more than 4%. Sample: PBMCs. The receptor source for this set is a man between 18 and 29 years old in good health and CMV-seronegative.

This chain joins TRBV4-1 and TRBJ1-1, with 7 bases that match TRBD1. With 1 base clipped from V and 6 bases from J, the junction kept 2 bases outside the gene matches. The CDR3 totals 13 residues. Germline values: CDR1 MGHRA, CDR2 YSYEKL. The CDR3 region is CASSQATGAEAFF. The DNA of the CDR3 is TGCGCCAGCAGCCAAGCTACAGGGGCTGAAGCTTTCTTT.

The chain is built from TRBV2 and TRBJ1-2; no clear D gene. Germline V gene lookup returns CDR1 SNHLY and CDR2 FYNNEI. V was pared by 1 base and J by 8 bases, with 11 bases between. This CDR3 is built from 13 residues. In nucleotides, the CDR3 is TGTGCCAGCAGTGAAGGTCAGAAACGAGGCTACACCTTC. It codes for CASSEGQKRGYTF.

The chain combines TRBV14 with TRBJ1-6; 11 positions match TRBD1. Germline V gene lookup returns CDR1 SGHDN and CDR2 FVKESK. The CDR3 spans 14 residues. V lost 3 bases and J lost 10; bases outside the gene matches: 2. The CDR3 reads CASSQDRGRSPLHF. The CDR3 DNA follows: TGTGCCAGCAGCCAGGACAGGGGGCGATCACCCCTCCACTTT.

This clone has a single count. The CDR3 sequence: CASSQAYRGQGFYNEQFF. Written as DNA, the CDR3 is TGCGCCAGCAGCCAAGCCTACAGGGGGCAGGGTTTCTACAATGAGCAGTTCTTC. This rearrangement joins TRBV4-1 to TRBJ2-1; TRBD1 agrees at 9 bases. The CDR3 has 18 amino acids. The V gene end was trimmed by 1 base and the J gene end by 3 bases; junction bases not matched to a gene: 10. The germline V gene encodes CDR1 MGHRA and CDR2 YSYEKL.

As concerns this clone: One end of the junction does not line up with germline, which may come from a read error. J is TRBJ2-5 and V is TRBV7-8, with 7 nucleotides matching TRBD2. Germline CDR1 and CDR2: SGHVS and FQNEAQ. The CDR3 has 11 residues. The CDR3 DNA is TGTGCCAGCAGACCCGCCGGGACTACTCACTTC. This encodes CASRPAGTTHF.

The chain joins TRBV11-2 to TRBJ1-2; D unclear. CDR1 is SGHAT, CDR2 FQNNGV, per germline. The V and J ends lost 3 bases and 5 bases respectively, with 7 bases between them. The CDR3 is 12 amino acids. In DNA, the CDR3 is TGTGCCAGCAGCTTTCCGGGGTATGGCTACACCTTC. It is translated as CASSFPGYGYTF.

CDR3 DNA sequence: TGTGCCAGCAGCCTTAGGTTAGCGGGTTACAATGAGCAGTTCTTC. Amino acids: CASSLRLAGYNEQFF. V is TRBV6-5 and J is TRBJ2-1; 7 bases agree with TRBD2. Per germline, CDR1 MNHEY and CDR2 SVGAGI. Unmatched junction bases numbered 9, after V lost 6 bases and J lost 4 bases. The CDR3 loop spans 15 amino acids.

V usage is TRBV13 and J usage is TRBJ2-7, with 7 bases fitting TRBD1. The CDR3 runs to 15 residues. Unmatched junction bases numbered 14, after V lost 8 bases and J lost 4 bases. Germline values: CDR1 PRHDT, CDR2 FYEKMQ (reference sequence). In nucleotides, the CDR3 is TGTGCCAGCGCCCCCGGAAGGGGGCGCTTTTACGAGCAGTACTTC. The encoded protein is CASAPGRGRFYEQYF.

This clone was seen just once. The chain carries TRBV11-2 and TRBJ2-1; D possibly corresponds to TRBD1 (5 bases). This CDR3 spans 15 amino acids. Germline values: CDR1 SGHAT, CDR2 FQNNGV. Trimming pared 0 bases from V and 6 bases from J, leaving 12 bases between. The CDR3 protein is CASSLDPGMGNEQFF. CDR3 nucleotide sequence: TGTGCCAGCAGCTTAGATCCAGGGATGGGCAATGAGCAGTTCTTC.

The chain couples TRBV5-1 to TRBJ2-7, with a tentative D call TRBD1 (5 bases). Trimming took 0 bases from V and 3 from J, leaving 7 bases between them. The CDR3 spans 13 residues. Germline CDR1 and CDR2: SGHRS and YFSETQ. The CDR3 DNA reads TGCGCCAGCAGCTTGGGACAGCACTACGAGCAGTACTTC. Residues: CASSLGQHYEQYF.

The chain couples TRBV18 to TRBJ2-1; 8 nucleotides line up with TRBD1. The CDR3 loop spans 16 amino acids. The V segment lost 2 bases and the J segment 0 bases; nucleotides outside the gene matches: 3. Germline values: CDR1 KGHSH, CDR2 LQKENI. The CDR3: CASSPDRGSSYNEQFF. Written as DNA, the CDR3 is TGTGCCAGCTCACCAGACAGGGGTAGCTCCTACAATGAGCAGTTCTTC.

The CDR3: CASSSPTGGIYSYEQYF. CDR3 in DNA: TGTGCCAGCAGCTCCCCCACTGGGGGGATCTACTCCTACGAGCAGTACTTC. V and J are TRBV7-8 and TRBJ2-7; perhaps TRBD2 as D (6 bases). CDR1 and CDR2 from the germline V gene are SGHVS and FQNEAQ. V lost 4 bases and J lost 0, with 19 bases in between. The CDR3 extends over 17 amino acids.

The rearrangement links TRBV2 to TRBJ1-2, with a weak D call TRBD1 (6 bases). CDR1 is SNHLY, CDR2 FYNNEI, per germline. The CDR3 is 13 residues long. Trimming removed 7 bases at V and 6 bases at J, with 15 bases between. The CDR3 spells CASTVDSGNGYTF. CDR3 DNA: TGTGCCAGCACCGTGGACAGCGGGAATGGCTACACCTTC.

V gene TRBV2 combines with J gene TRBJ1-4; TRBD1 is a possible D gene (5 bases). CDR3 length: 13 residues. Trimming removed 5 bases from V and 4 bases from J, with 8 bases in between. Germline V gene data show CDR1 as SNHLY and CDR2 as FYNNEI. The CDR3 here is CASSRTFNEKLFF. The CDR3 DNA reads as TGTGCCAGCAGTCGGACATTTAATGAAAAACTGTTTTTT.

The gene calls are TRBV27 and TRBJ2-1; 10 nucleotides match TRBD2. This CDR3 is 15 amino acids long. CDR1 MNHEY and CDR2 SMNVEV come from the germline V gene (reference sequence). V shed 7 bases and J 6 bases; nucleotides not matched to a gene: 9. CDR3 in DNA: TGTGCCAGCACACCCCTAGCGGGAGCCCGCAATGAGCAGTTCTTC. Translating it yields CASTPLAGARNEQFF.

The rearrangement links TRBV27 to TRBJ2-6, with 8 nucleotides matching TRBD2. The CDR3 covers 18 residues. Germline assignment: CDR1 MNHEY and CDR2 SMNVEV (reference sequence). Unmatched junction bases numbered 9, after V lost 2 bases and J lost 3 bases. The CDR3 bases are TGTGCCAGCAGTTTAAACGGGAGGGCCGGAGGTGGGGCCAACGTCCTGACTTTC. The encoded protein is CASSLNGRAGGGANVLTF.

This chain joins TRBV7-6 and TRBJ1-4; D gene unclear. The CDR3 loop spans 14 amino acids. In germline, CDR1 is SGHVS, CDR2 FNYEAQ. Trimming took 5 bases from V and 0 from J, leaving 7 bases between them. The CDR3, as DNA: TGTGCCAGCAGCCGCGGAGCAACTAATGAAAAACTGTTTTTT. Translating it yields CASSRGATNEKLFF.

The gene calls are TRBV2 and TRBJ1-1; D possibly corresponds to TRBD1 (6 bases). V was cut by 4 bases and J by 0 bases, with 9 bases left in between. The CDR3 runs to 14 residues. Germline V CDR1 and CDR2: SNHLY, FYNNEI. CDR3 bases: TGTGCCAGCAGTGCACAGGGAATGAACACTGAAGCTTTCTTT. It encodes CASSAQGMNTEAFF. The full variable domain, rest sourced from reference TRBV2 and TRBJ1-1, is EPEVTQTPSHQVTQMGQEVILRCVPISNHLYFYWYRQILGQKVEFLVSFYNNEISEKSEIFDDQFSVERPDGSNFTLKIRSTKLEDSAMYFCASSAQGMNTEAFFGQGTRLTVV.

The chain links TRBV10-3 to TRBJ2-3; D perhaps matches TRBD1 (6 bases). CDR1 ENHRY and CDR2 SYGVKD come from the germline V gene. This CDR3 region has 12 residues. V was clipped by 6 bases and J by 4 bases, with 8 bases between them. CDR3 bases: TGTGCCATCAGGGACAGCGCAGATACGCAGTATTTT. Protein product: CAIRDSADTQYF.

The CDR3, as DNA: TGCGCCAGCAGTCCTAGCGGGGGGATGCAGTTCTTC. As protein: CASSPSGGMQFF. V usage is TRBV10-1 and J usage is TRBJ2-1, with 11 positions matching TRBD2. Germline V gives CDR1 WNHNN, CDR2 SYGVQD (reference sequence). The CDR3 sequence is 12 residues long. Germline trimming cut 5 bases from V and 12 bases from J; bases unmatched to any gene: 3.

CDR3 coding DNA: TGTGCCAGGATCCCCGCGGGAGGGACCCACAATGAGCAGTTCTTC. Its protein product is CARIPAGGTHNEQFF. The J gene is TRBJ2-1, the V gene TRBV19; 9 positions match TRBD2. Germline V lookup: CDR1 LNHDA, CDR2 SQIVND (reference sequence). J gave up 5 bases and V 9 bases, and 11 bases lay outside the gene matches. The length of the CDR3 is 15 residues.

In DNA form, the CDR3 reads TGCGCCAGCAGCTTCGGGGAAGGTCTGTACGAGCAGTACTTC. Encoded protein: CASSFGEGLYEQYF. The chain combines TRBV4-1 with TRBJ2-7, with D possibly being TRBD2 (5 bases). CDR1 and CDR2 from the germline V gene are MGHRA and YSYEKL. CDR3 length: 14 residues. V lost 5 bases to trimming and J lost 4 bases, with 15 bases between them.

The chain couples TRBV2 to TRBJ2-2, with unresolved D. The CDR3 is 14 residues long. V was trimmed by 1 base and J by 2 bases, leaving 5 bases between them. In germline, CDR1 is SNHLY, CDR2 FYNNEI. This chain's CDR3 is CASSEGQNTGELFF. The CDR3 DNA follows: TGTGCCAGCAGTGAAGGGCAAAACACCGGGGAGCTGTTTTTT.